This TCR beta chain was sequenced in a study of T cells in Graves' hyperthyroidism and ophthalmopathy. TCR beta CDR3 regions were amplified from RNA transcripts. Researchers ran a first-round RT-PCR on the TCR CDR3 using the HTBI primer set. TCRdb fed the multiplex PCR reads into MiXCR, producing one record per CDR3 protein. Seen here are roughly 130,000 distinct CDR3 sequences, more than 20% observed once, and the top ten hold around two thirds. V was cut by 3 bases and J by 4 bases, with 13 bases left in between. The CDR3 length is 14 residues. Germline V gene data show CDR1 as GTSNPN and CDR2 as SVGIG (reference sequence). Ten or more counts support this clonotype. Patients were aged 18 to 65, had disease duration under 2 months, and had newly diagnosed hyperthyroidism.

The sample consisted of blood. The rearrangement joins TRBV30 to TRBJ2-1, with a possible D match to TRBD1 (5 bases). The source is a woman in her 50s with Graves' hyperthyroidism that later progressed to Graves' ophthalmopathy. The CDR3 here is CAWRKGVLYNEQFF. The CDR3 DNA sequence: TGTGCCTGGAGGAAAGGGGTTTTATACAATGAGCAGTTCTTC.